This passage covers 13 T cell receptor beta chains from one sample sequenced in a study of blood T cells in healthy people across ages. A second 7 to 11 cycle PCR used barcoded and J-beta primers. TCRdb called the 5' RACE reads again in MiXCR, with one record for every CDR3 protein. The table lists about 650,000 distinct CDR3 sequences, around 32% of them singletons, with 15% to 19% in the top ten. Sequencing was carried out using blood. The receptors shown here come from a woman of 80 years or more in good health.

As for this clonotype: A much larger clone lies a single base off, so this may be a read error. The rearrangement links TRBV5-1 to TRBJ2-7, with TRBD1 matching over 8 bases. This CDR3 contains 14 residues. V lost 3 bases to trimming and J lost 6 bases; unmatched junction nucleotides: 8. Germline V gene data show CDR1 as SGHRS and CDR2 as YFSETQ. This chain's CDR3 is CASSWQGAPFEQYF. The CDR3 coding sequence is TGCGCCAGCAGCTGGCAGGGGGCCCCCTTCGAGCAGTACTTC.

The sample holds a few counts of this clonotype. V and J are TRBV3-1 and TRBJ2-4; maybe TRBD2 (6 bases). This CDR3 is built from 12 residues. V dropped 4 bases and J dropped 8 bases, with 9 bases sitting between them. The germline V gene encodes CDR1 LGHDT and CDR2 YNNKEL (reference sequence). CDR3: CASSLQRDIQYF. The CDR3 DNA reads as TGTGCCAGCAGCCTACAGCGGGACATTCAGTACTTC.

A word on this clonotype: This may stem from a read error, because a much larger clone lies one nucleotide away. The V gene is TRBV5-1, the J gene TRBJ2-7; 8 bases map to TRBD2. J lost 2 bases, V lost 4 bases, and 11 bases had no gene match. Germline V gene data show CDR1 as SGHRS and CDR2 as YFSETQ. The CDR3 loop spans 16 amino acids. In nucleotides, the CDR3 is TGCGCCAGCAGCCTTCTCGCGGGGGGACGGACCTACGAGCAGTACTTC. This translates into CASSLLAGGRTYEQYF. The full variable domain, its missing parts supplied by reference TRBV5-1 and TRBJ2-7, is KAGVTQTPRYLIKTRGQQVTLSCSPISGHRSVSWYQQTPGQGLQFLFEYFSETQRNKGNFPGRFSGRQFSNSRSEMNVSTLELGDSALYLCASSLLAGGRTYEQYFGPGTRLTVT.

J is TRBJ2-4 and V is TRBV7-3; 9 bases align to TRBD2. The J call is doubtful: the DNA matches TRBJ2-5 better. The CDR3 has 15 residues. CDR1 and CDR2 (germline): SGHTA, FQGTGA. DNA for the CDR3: TGTGCCAGCAGCTTAGGGACTAGCTTGGGCGAGACCCAGTACTTC. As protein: CASSLGTSLGETQYF.

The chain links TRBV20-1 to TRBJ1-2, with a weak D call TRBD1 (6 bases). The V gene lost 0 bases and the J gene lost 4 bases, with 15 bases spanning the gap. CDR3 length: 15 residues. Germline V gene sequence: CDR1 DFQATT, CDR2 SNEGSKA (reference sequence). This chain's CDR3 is CSAREPRGSIYGYTF. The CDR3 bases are TGCAGTGCTAGAGAGCCGAGGGGGTCGATCTATGGCTACACCTTC.

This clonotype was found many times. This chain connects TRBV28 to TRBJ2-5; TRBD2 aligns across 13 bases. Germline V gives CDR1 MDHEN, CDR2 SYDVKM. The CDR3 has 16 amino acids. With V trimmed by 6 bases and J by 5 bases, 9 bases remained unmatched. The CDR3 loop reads CASSRGLAGPGETQYF. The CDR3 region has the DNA TGTGCCAGCAGCCGGGGACTAGCGGGGCCGGGGGAGACCCAGTACTTC. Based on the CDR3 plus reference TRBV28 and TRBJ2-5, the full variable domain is DVKVTQSSRYLVKRTGEKVFLECVQDMDHENMFWYRQDPGLGLRLIYFSYDVKMKEKGDIPEGYSVSREKKERFSLILESASTNQTSMYLCASSRGLAGPGETQYFGPGTRLLVL.

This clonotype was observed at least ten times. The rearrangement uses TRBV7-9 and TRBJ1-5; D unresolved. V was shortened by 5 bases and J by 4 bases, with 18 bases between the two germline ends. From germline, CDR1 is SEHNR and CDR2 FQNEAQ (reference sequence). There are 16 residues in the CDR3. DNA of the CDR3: TGTGCCAGCAGCGATTCCGAGGGAAAGGTTAATCAGCCCCAGCATTTT. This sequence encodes CASSDSEGKVNQPQHF.

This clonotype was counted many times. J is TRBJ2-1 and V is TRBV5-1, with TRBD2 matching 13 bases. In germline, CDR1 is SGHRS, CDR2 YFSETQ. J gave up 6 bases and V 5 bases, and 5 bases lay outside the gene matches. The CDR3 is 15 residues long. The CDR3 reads CASRMGTSGANEQFF. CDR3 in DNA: TGCGCCAGCAGAATGGGGACTAGCGGGGCCAATGAGCAGTTCTTC.

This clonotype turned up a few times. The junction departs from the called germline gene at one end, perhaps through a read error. In DNA, the CDR3 is TGCAGTGCTAAGTCTTCAGGGGGATCACCCCTTCACTTT. Protein sequence: CSAKSSGGSPLHF. The V gene is TRBV20-1, the J gene TRBJ1-6; 7 bases are shared with TRBD1. Germline CDR1 reads DFQATT; CDR2 reads SNEGSKA (reference sequence). This CDR3 is built from 13 residues.

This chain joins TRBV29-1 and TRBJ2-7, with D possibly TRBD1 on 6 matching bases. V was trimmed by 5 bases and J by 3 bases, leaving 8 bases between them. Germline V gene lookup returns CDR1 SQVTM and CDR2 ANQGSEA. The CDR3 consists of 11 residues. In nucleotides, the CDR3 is TGCAGCGTTTGGGACAACTACGAGCAGTACTTC. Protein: CSVWDNYEQYF.

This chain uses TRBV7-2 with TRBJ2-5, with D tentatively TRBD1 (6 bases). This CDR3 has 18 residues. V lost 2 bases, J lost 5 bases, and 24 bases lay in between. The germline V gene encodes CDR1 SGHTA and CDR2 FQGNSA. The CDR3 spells CASSLRSRTPSRGETQYF. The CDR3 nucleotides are TGTGCCAGCAGCTTAAGATCCAGGACTCCGTCTAGGGGGGAGACCCAGTACTTC.

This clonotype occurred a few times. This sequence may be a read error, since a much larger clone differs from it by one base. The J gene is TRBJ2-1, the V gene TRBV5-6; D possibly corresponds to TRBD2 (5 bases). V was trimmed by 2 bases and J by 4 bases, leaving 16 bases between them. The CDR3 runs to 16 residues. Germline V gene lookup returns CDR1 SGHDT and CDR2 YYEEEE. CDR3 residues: CASSFVRGQRYNEQFF. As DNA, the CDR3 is TGTGCCAGCAGCTTCGTACGAGGGCAGCGGTACAATGAGCAGTTCTTC.

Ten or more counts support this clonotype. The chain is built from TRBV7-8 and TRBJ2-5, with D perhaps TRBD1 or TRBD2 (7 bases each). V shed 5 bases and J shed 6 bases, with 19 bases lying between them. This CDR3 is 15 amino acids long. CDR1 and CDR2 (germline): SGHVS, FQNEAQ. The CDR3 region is CASSPVAQGGKTQYF. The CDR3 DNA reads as TGTGCCAGCAGCCCCGTAGCGCAGGGGGGGAAGACCCAGTACTTC.